These 8 T cell receptor beta chains were all obtained from the same sample, sequenced in a study of shared clonotypes between healthy human individuals. TCRdb's copy holds only in-frame clones and misses some; the assay was immunoSEQ multiplex PCR. The data show hundreds of thousands of clones, less than 80% seen once. Sequenced: memory CD4+ T cells sorted from blood. As to subset: CD45RA-negative fraction. The receptors originated from a woman aged 25 to 39 in good health.

This clone was seen a few times. This chain joins TRBV6-6 and TRBJ1-2; D gene ambiguous. The V gene's germline CDR1 is MNHNY and CDR2 SVGAGI (reference sequence). V was trimmed by 5 bases and J by 1 base, leaving 8 bases between them. The CDR3 contains 13 residues. CDR3 region: CASSKQVNYGYTF. The DNA of the CDR3 is TGTGCCAGCAGTAAGCAGGTTAACTATGGCTACACCTTC.

This clone showed up just a few times. The rearrangement uses TRBV28 and TRBJ2-5; 12 bases fit TRBD2. This CDR3 spans 17 amino acids. Germline V gene data show CDR1 as MDHEN and CDR2 as SYDVKM. V trimming: 3 bases; J trimming: 2 bases; junction bases outside the gene matches: 7. The CDR3 region has the DNA TGTGCCAGCAGTTTTAGGCTAGCGGGAGGGTTACAAGAGACCCAGTACTTC. Translated, it gives CASSFRLAGGLQETQYF.

The chain combines TRBV4-1 with TRBJ2-7; D possibly corresponds to TRBD2 (7 bases). V was trimmed by 1 base and J by 6 bases, leaving 19 bases between them. The germline CDR1 and CDR2 sequences are MGHRA and YSYEKL. The CDR3 loop spans 16 amino acids. CDR3 amino acids: CASSQASKQRGGEQYF. Here the CDR3 DNA reads TGCGCCAGCAGCCAAGCGTCAAAGCAAAGGGGGGGCGAGCAGTACTTC.

The chain recombines TRBV11-2 with TRBJ2-1; D ambiguous. V was trimmed by 8 bases and J by 9 bases, leaving 17 bases between them. The CDR3 extends over 13 amino acids. The germline V gene encodes CDR1 SGHAT and CDR2 FQNNGV. The CDR3 spells CASAQTDKGEQFF. CDR3 in DNA: TGTGCCAGCGCCCAAACCGACAAGGGTGAGCAGTTCTTC. Looking up the rest from reference TRBV11-2 and TRBJ2-1 gives the full variable domain: EAGVAQSPRYKIIEKRQSVAFWCNPISGHATLYWYQQILGQGPKLLIQFQNNGVVDDSQLPKDRFSAERLKGVDSTLKIQPAKLEDSAVYLCASAQTDKGEQFFGPGTRLTVL.

This rearrangement joins TRBV15 to TRBJ2-5; D might be TRBD1 (6 bases). The CDR3 extends over 13 amino acids. The ends were cut back, 4 bases at V and 4 bases at J, with 10 bases in the middle. In germline, CDR1 is LNHNV, CDR2 YYDKDF (reference sequence). The CDR3 protein is CATSTRQVETQYF. CDR3 in DNA: TGTGCCACCAGCACCCGACAGGTAGAGACCCAGTACTTC.

The DNA of the CDR3 is TGCGCCAGCAGCCCGACCGGGACTAGCGGTGGAGATACGCAGTATTTT. Its protein is CASSPTGTSGGDTQYF. The chain combines TRBV5-1 with TRBJ2-3; TRBD2 matches 11 bases. Germline V gives CDR1 SGHRS, CDR2 YFSETQ. V dropped 4 bases and J dropped 5; count of bases not matched to a gene: 9. The CDR3 sequence is 16 residues long.

The chain uses TRBV5-4 and TRBJ2-7; 7 nucleotides match TRBD1. The CDR3 is made up of 16 amino acids. Unmatched junction bases numbered 12, after V lost 4 bases and J lost 2 bases. CDR1 SGHNT and CDR2 YYREEE come from the germline V gene (reference sequence). In DNA form, the CDR3 reads TGTGCCAGCAGCCTATCCTTGGGGACAGTCCCCTACGAGCAGTACTTC. Its translation: CASSLSLGTVPYEQYF.

The chain employs TRBV7-2 and TRBJ2-7, with a weak D call TRBD2 (6 bases). Germline V lookup: CDR1 SGHTA, CDR2 FQGNSA. The length of the CDR3 is 15 residues. Trimming stripped 2 bases from V and 3 bases from J, with 14 bases between. The CDR3 DNA reads TGTGCCAGCAGCTTATCCGCGGGGATCGACTACGAGCAGTACTTC. Protein sequence: CASSLSAGIDYEQYF.